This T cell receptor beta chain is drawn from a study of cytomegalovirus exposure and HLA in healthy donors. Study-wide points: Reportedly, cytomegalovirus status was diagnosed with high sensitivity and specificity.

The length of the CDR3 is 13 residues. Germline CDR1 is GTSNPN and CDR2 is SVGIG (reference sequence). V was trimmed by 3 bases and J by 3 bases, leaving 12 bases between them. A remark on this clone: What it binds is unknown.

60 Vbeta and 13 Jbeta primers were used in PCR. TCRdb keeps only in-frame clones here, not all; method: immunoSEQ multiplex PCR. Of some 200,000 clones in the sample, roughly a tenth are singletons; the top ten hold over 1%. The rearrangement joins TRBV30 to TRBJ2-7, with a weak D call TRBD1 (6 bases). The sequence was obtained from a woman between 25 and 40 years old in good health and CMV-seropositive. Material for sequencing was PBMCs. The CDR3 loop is CAWSPGGGYEQYF. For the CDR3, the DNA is TGTGCCTGGAGCCCTGGGGGCGGCTACGAGCAGTACTTC.